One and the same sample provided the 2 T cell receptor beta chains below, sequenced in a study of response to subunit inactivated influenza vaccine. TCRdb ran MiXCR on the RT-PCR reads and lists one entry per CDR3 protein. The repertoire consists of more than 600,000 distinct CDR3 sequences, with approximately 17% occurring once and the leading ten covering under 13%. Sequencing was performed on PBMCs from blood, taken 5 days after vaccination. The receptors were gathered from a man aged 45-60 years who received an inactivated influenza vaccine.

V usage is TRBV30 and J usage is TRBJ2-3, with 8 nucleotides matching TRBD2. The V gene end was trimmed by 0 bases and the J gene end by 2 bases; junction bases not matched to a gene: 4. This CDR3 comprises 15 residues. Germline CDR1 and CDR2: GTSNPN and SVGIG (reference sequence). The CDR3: CAWSVNSGDTDTQYF. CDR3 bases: TGTGCCTGGAGTGTCAATAGCGGGGACACAGATACGCAGTATTTT.

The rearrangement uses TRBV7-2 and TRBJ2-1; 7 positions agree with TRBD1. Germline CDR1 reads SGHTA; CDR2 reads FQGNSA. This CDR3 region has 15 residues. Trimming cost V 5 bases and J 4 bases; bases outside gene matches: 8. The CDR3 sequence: CASSRTGAPYNEQFF. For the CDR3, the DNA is TGTGCCAGCAGCCGTACAGGGGCCCCTTACAATGAGCAGTTCTTC.